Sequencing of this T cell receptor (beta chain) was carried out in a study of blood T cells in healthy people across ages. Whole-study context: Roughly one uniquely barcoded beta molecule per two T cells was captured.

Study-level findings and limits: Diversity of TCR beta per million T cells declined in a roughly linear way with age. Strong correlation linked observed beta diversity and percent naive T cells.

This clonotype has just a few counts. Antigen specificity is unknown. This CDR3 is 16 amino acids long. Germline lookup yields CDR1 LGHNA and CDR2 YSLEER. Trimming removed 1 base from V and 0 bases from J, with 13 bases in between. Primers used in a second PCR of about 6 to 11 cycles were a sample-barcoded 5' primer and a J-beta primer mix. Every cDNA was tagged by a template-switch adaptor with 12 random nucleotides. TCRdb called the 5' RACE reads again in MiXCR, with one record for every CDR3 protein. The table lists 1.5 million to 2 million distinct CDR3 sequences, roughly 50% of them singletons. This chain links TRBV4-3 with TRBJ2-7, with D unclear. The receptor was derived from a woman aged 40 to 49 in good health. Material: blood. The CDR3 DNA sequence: TGCGCCAGCAGCCAAGCGGTTGGCGGAAGCTCCTACGAGCAGTACTTC. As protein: CASSQAVGGSSYEQYF.